The following is a TCR beta chain sequence with its context. Its antigen is unidentified. Assay used: immunoSEQ multiplex PCR; TCRdb lists only in-frame clones, some missing. The sample has under 85,000 clones; around 90% are singletons. Germline CDR1 is SGHRS and CDR2 is YFSETQ. CDR3 length equals 14 residues. The V end was cut by 0 bases, the J end by 2 bases, with 9 bases between. These data belong to a study of T cell responses to AZD1222 COVID-19 vaccine. General study results and limits: The study sampled repertoires only after the peak T cell response. The study identified only 6 or 7 AZD1222 recipients as seropositive at baseline. Epitopes outside B.1.351 and B.1.1.7 mutated regions reportedly drew nearly half of spike TCRs.

The chain joins TRBV5-1 to TRBJ2-7; D may be TRBD2 (5 bases). The sequences come from peripheral blood, collected on day 0 of AZD1222 vaccination. This TCR was recovered from an adult in good health. The chain's CDR3 is CASSLESGPYEQYF. The DNA of the CDR3 is TGCGCCAGCAGCTTGGAGAGCGGACCCTACGAGCAGTACTTC.